This TCR beta chain was captured by sequencing in a study of cytomegalovirus exposure and HLA in healthy donors. V lost 0 bases and J lost 0, with 7 bases in between. Germline CDR1 reads SGHNT; CDR2 reads YYREEE (reference sequence). The CDR3 has 15 amino acids. Notes on the study in general: TCR beta chain V- and J-gene trimming was linked, in a later analysis, to a missense variant in DCLRE1C. After further analysis at a later stage, around 17,000 TCR beta sequences were associated with HLA alleles at 0.05 false discovery rate. A later analysis, which compared TCR beta chains of equal frequency, found the HLA-associated ones more clonally expanded.

It was with 60 Vbeta and 13 Jbeta primers that the PCR ran. Assay: immunoSEQ multiplex PCR; the TCRdb copy retains only in-frame clones and omits some. Of about 98,000 clones listed, 65% to 80% are singletons. A note on this clone: Its matching antigen is unknown.

This TCR was recovered from a man aged 55 to 70 in good health and CMV-seropositive. The sequencing sample was made of PBMCs. V is TRBV5-4 and J is TRBJ1-5; D is perhaps TRBD1 (6 bases). The CDR3 DNA reads as TGTGCCAGCAGCTTGGACAGGGCTAGCAATCAGCCCCAGCATTTT. Translated, it gives CASSLDRASNQPQHF.